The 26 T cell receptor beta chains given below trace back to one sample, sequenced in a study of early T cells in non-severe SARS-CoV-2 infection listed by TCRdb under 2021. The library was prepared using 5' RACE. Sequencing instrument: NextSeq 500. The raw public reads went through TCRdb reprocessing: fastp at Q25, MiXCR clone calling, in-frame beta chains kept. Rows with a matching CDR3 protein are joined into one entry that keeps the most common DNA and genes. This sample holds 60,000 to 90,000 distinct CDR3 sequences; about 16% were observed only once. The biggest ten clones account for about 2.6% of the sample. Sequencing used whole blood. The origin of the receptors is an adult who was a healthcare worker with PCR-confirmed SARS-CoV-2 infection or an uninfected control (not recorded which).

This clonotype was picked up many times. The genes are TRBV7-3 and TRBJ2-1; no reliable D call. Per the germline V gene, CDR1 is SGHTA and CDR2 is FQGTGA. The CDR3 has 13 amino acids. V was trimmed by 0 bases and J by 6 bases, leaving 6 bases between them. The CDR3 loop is CASSLTGFNEQFF. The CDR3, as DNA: TGTGCCAGCAGCTTAACAGGGTTCAATGAGCAGTTCTTC. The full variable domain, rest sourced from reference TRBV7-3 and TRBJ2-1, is GAGVSQTPSNKVTEKGKYVELRCDPISGHTALYWYRQSLGQGPEFLIYFQGTGAADDSGLPNDRFFAVRPEGSVSTLKIQRTERGDSAVYLCASSLTGFNEQFFGPGTRLTVL.

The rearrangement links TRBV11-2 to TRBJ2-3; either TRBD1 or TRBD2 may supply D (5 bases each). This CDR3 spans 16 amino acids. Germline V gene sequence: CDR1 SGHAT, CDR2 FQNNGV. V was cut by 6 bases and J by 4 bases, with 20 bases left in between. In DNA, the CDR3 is TGTGCCAGCAGTTCCCCGGGGCGGCAGTTATCAGATACGCAGTATTTT. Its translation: CASSSPGRQLSDTQYF.

The chain's CDR3 is CASRGQGPGNTIYF. CDR3 nucleotide sequence: TGTGCCAGCAGGGGACAGGGACCCGGAAACACCATATATTTT. The genes are TRBV5-4 and TRBJ1-3; TRBD1 aligns across 9 bases. This CDR3 region has 14 residues. Germline assignment: CDR1 SGHNT and CDR2 YYREEE (reference sequence). Trimming cost V 5 bases and J 4 bases; bases outside gene matches: 4.

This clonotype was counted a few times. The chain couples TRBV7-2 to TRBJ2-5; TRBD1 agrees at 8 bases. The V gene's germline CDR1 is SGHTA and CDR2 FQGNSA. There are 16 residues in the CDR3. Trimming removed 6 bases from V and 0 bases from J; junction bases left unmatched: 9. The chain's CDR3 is CASRPGTGPYQETQYF. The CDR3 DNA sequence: TGTGCCAGCAGACCAGGGACAGGCCCGTACCAAGAGACCCAGTACTTC.

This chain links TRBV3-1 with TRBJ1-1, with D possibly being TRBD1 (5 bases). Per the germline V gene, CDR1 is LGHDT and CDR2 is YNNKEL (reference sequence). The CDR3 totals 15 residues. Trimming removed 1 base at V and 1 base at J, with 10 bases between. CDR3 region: CASSQGDGTNTEAFF. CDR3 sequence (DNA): TGTGCCAGCAGCCAAGGGGACGGGACGAACACTGAAGCTTTCTTT.

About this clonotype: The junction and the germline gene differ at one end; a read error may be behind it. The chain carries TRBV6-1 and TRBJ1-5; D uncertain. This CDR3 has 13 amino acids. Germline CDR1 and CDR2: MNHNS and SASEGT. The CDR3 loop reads CVSDGSGNQPQHF. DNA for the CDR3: TGTGTCAGCGACGGGTCCGGCAATCAGCCCCAGCATTTT.

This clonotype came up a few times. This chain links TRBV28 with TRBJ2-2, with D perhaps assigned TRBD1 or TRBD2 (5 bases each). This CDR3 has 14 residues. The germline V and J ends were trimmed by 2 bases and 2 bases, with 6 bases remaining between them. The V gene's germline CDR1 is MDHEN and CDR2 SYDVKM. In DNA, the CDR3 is TGTGCCAGCAGTTTAGGGGGTAACACCGGGGAGCTGTTTTTT. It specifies CASSLGGNTGELFF.

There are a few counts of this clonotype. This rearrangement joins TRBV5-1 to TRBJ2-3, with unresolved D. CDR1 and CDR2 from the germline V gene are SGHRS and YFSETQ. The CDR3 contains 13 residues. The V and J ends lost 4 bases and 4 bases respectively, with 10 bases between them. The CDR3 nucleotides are TGCGCCAGCAGCGTTACACTGTCAGATACGCAGTATTTT. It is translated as CASSVTLSDTQYF.

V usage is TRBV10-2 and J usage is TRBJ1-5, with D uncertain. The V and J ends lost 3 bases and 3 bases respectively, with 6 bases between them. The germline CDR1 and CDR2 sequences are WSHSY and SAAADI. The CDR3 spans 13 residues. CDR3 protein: CASSELINQPQHF. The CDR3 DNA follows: TGCGCCAGCAGTGAACTGATCAATCAGCCCCAGCATTTT.

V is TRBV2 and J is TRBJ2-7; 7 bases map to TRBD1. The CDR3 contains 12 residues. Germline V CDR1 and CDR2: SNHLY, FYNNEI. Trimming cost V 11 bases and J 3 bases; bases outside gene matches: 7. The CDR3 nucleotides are TGTGCCGTAACGGGACAGCACTACGAGCAGTACTTC. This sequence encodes CAVTGQHYEQYF.

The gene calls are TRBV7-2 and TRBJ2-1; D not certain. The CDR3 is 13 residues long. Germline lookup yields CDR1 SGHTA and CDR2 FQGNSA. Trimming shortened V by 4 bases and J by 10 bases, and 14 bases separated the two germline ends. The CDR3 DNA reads TGTGCCAGCAGCTCAGTGGCCCCAGTAGAGCAGTTCTTC. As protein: CASSSVAPVEQFF.

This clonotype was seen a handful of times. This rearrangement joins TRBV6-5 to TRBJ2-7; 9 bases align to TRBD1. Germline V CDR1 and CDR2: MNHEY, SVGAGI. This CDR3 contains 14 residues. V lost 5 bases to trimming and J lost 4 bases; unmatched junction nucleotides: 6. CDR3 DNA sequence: TGTGCCAGCAGTATAACAGGGGGCGCGTACGAGCAGTACTTC. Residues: CASSITGGAYEQYF.

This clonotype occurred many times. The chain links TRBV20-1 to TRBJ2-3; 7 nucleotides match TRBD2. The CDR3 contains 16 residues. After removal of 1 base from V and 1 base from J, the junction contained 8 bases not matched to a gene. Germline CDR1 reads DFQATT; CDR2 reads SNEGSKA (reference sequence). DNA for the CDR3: TGCAGTGCTAGAGGGGATCCCAGCGGGGGCACAGATACGCAGTATTTT. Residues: CSARGDPSGGTDTQYF.

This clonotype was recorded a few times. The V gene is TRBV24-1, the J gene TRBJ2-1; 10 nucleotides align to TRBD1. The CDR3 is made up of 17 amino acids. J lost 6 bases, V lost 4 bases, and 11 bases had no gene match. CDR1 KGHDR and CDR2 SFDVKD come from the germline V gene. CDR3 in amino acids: CATSEPTDRGLTNEQFF. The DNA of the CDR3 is TGTGCCACCAGTGAACCGACTGACAGGGGGCTAACCAATGAGCAGTTCTTC.

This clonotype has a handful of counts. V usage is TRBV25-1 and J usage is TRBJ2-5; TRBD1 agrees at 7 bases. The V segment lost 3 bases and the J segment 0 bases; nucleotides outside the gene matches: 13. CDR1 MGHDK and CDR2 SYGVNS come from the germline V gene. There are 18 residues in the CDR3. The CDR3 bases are TGTGCCAGCAGTGATCAGGTCAGGCCGGGACAGTACCAAGAGACCCAGTACTTC. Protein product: CASSDQVRPGQYQETQYF.

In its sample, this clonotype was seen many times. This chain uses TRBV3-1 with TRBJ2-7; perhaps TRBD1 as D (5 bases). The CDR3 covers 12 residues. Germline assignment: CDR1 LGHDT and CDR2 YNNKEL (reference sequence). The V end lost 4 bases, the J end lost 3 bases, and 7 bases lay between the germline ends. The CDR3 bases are TGTGCCAGCAGCCGACAGAACTACGAGCAGTACTTC. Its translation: CASSRQNYEQYF.

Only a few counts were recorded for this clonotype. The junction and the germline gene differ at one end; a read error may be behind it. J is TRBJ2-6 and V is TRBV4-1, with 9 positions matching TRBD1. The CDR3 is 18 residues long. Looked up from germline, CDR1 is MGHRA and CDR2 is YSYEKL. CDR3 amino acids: CASSRFRDRVSGANVLIF. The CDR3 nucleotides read TGCGCCAGCAGCCGTTTCCGGGACAGGGTTAGTGGGGCCAACGTCCTGATTTTC.

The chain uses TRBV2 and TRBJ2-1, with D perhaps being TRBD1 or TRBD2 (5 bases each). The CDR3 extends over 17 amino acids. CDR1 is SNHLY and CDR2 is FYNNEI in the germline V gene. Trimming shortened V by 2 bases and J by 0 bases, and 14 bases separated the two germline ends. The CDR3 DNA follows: TGTGCCAGCAGTGAATTTCGAGGGGACCCCTCCTACAATGAGCAGTTCTTC. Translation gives CASSEFRGDPSYNEQFF.

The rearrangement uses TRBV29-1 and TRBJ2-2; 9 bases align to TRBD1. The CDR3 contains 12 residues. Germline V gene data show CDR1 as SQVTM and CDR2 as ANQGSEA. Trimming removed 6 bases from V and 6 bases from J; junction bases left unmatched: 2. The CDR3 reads CSVTGGSGELFF. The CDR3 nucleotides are TGCAGCGTGACAGGGGGATCCGGGGAGCTGTTTTTT.

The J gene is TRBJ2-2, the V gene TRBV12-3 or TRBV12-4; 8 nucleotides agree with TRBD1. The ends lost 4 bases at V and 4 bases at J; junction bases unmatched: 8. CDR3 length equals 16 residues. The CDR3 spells CASSSGQGRGTGELFF. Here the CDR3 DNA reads TGTGCCAGCAGTTCCGGACAGGGCCGAGGCACCGGGGAGCTGTTTTTT.

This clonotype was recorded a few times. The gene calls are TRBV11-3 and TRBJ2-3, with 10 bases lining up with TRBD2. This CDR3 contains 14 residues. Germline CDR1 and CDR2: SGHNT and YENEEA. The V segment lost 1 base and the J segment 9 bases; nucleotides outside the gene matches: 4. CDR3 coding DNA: TGTGCCAGCAGCTTAGGGACTAGCGGAACCACGCAGTATTTT. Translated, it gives CASSLGTSGTTQYF.

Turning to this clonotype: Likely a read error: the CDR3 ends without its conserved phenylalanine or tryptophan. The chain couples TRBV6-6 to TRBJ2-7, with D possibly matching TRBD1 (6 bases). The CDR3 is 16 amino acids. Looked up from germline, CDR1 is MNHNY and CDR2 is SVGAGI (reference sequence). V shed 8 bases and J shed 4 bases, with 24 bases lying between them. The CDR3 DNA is TGTGCCAGCGCCGAGTCCCGAGGACAGATCCTTTACGAGCAGTACCTC. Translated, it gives CASAESRGQILYEQYL.

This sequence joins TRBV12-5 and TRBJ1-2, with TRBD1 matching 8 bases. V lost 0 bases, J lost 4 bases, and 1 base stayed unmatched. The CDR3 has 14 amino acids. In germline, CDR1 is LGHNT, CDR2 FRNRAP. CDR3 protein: CASGLVTGGYGYTF. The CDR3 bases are TGTGCTAGTGGTTTGGTCACAGGGGGCTATGGCTACACCTTC.

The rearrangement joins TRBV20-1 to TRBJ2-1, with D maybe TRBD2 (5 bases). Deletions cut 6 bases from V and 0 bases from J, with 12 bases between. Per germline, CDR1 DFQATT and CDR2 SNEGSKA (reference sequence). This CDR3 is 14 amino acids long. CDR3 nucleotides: TGCAGTGCCGTAAGCGGTAGCTCCTACAATGAGCAGTTCTTC. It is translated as CSAVSGSSYNEQFF.

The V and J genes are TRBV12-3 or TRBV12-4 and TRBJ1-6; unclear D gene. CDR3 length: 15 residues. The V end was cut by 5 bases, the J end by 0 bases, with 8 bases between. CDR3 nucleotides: TGTGCCAGCAGTCGGTTGAGCTCCTATAATTCACCCCTCCACTTT. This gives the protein CASSRLSSYNSPLHF.

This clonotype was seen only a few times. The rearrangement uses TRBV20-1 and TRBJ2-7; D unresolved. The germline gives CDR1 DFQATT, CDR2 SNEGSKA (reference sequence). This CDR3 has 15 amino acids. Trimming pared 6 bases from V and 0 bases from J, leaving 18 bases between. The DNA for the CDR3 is TGCAGTGCAAAAGGGCCCGGCAGGTACTCCTACGAGCAGTACTTC. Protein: CSAKGPGRYSYEQYF.